The rows below give T cell receptor beta chains drawn from one sample of a study of T cells in Graves' hyperthyroidism and ophthalmopathy. Via MiXCR, TCRdb re-called the multiplex PCR reads, giving one row per CDR3 protein. This table has around 800,000 distinct CDR3 sequences, 38% appearing once. Sample: blood. The receptors come from a man between 18 and 29 years old with Graves' hyperthyroidism. CDR3s leave out the opening cysteine and the closing phenylalanine or tryptophan. Each record gives: V gene, CDR3 protein.

TRBV7-2	ASSLLLKQY
TRBV11-2	ASSLSGSITGELF
TRBV7-9	ASSLETRVKLF
TRBV7-2	ASSLLRTGRREQY
TRBV5-1	ASSLEGGTGEKLF
TRBV7-8	ASSLAFLETQY
TRBV7-2	ASSSRTSGSSGANVLT
TRBV5-4	ASSFDPSGNTIY
TRBV4-1	ASSQPQGETQY
TRBV6-5	ASSYRGLYDEQY
TRBV5-5	ASSLDRIGEAF
TRBV15	ATSREVVGTGSYEQY
TRBV7-2	ASSTQGQWTTSNEKLF
TRBV20-1	SASLRGRSGANVLT
TRBV20-1	SAPTSWGEQY
TRBV6-6	ASRHSNQPQH
TRBV20-1	SAQGRMNTEAF
TRBV29-1	SVEYLGSRTGELF
TRBV10-3	AISPDEGVGTEAF